The 7 T cell receptor beta chains in this list originate from one sample, sequenced in a study of cytotoxic CD8 clonotypes in ibrutinib-treated CLL (dated by TCRdb to the early 2020s). Library preparation was by the immunoSEQ multiplex PCR assay. Entries here come from immuneACCESS through TCRdb and include only in-frame sequences with V and J called. Some clones fail to appear in such tables; in the studies checked, an unresolved V gene covers under half of the shortfall, and the cause of the remainder is unknown. For this sample there are 300,000 or so clones; 67% appear just once. Around 6.5% of the sample belongs to the ten largest clones. The sequenced sample was PBMCs, obtained after 36 months of ibrutinib treatment. The receptors were gathered from a human donor with chronic lymphocytic leukemia.

The rearrangement joins TRBV19 to TRBJ2-1; 9 bases line up with TRBD2. With 0 bases clipped from V and 6 bases from J, the junction kept 15 bases outside the gene matches. The germline gives CDR1 LNHDA, CDR2 SQIVND (reference sequence). This CDR3 comprises 19 residues. The CDR3 sequence is CASSIDLGLAGISINEQFF. The CDR3 DNA sequence: TGTGCCAGTAGTATAGATTTAGGGCTAGCGGGGATATCAATCAATGAGCAGTTCTTC.

The chain is built from TRBV6-6 and TRBJ2-3; D is possibly TRBD2 (6 bases). V lost 10 bases, J lost 1 base, and 21 bases lay in between. The germline CDR1 and CDR2 sequences are MNHNY and SVGAGI (reference sequence). The CDR3 length is 16 residues. This chain's CDR3 is CATTGTSRGGTDTQYF. Here the CDR3 DNA reads TGTGCCACAACCGGGACTTCTCGTGGTGGCACAGATACGCAGTATTTT.

The V and J genes are TRBV1 and TRBJ1-2. TRBV1 is deemed a pseudogene. The CDR3 has 10 amino acids. The CDR3 DNA sequence: TGCACCAGCAGCCAGGGAGACAGAGGCTTC. This gives the protein CTSSQGDRGF.

The chain joins TRBV28 to TRBJ2-7; 9 bases agree with TRBD1. V shed 3 bases, J shed 7 bases, and the junction held 10 bases outside the gene matches. The CDR3 runs to 15 residues. Germline values: CDR1 MDHEN, CDR2 SYDVKM. Here the CDR3 reads CASSFLGTGMEEQYF. The CDR3 DNA sequence: TGTGCCAGCAGTTTTTTGGGGACAGGGATGGAAGAGCAGTACTTC.

This clone was seen once. V gene TRBV28 combines with J gene TRBJ2-7; 8 bases match TRBD1. The germline CDR1 and CDR2 sequences are MDHEN and SYDVKM. J was trimmed by 1 base and V by 5 bases; bases with no gene match: 7. This CDR3 spans 15 amino acids. CDR3 loop: CASSLTGGPSYEQYF. CDR3 nucleotide sequence: TGTGCCAGCAGTCTTACAGGGGGGCCGTCCTACGAGCAGTACTTC. The full variable domain, with the rest looked up from reference TRBV28 and TRBJ2-7, is DVKVTQSSRYLVKRTGEKVFLECVQDMDHENMFWYRQDPGLGLRLIYFSYDVKMKEKGDIPEGYSVSREKKERFSLILESASTNQTSMYLCASSLTGGPSYEQYFGPGTRLTVT.

The chain carries TRBV4-3 and TRBJ2-7; D is perhaps TRBD1 or TRBD2 (5 bases each). The length of the CDR3 is 15 residues. The V gene's germline CDR1 is LGHNA and CDR2 YSLEER. The V gene lost 0 bases and the J gene lost 2 bases, with 11 bases spanning the gap. The CDR3 here is CASSQDSGTPYEQYF. CDR3 DNA sequence: TGCGCCAGCAGCCAAGATTCCGGGACCCCCTACGAGCAGTACTTC.

The chain uses TRBV29-1 and TRBJ2-5; maybe TRBD2 (6 bases). The V gene lost 4 bases and the J gene lost 5 bases, with 17 bases spanning the gap. The V gene's germline CDR1 is SQVTM and CDR2 ANQGSEA. This CDR3 has 14 amino acids. CDR3 amino acids: CSVGPPGVKETQYF. The CDR3 DNA follows: TGCAGCGTTGGACCGCCGGGGGTAAAGGAGACCCAGTACTTC.